This T cell receptor (beta chain) stems from a study of metastatic and nonmetastatic thyroid tumors. About the study: Repertoire comparisons spanned blood and tumor or nodule tissue from malignant and benign thyroid patients.

Each patient came to thyroid surgery without any prior treatment (of any kind). How the authors handled the data: Construction of a distant-metastasis classifier for papillary thyroid cancer relied on CDR3 differences across clinicopathological groups. TCRdb used MiXCR to call clones anew from the PCR reads. In this record, the V and J calls reflect TCRdb's handling and not the investigators' own analysis. The sample includes 91,000 or so clones, approximately 12% of them seen just once. CDR1 and CDR2 (germline): SEHNR, FQNEAQ (reference sequence). V was pared by 4 bases and J by 5 bases, with 11 bases between. This CDR3 contains 13 residues. As regards this clone: The antigen remains unidentified.

Overall study results and limits: Reportedly, malignant thyroid tumors had significantly higher TCR beta diversity than benign nodules, in blood and tumor.

Source material: blood. This TCR came from a female donor with papillary thyroid cancer or a benign thyroid nodule (not recorded which). Some clones in this sample may be carry-over from other donors' samples. This chain connects TRBV7-9 to TRBJ2-5; D is possibly TRBD2 (6 bases). The CDR3, as DNA: TGTGCCAGCAGCTCGGGACTGTTGGAGACCCAGTACTTC. Amino acid sequence: CASSSGLLETQYF.